The 18 T cell receptor beta chains given below trace back to one sample, sequenced in a study of blood T cell repertoires in COVID-19. The table came from immunoSEQ multiplex PCR; TCRdb's copy has only in-frame clones and leaves some out. The sample includes roughly 88,000 clones, roughly 89% of them seen just once. Material: peripheral blood. The receptors originated from a woman in her sixties with COVID-19, enrolled during active disease.

This clone was found a few times. This probably arose from a read error, given a far larger clone one base away. The chain recombines TRBV12-3 or TRBV12-4 with TRBJ2-1; no clear D gene. This CDR3 is 11 amino acids long. V lost 6 bases and J 4 bases, leaving 4 bases between the germline ends. The CDR3 DNA sequence: TGTGCCAGCAGCCAATACAATGAGCAGTTCTTC. Protein product: CASSQYNEQFF.

This chain uses TRBV4-2 with TRBJ2-7; D unclear. With 1 base removed from V and 2 bases from J, the gap between germline ends came to 9 bases. The CDR3 sequence is 14 residues long. Germline values: CDR1 LGHNA, CDR2 YNFKEQ. CDR3 DNA: TGTGCCAGCAGCCAAGGGTTGGGCCCCTACGAGCAGTACTTC. Its protein product is CASSQGLGPYEQYF.

The rearrangement links TRBV15 to TRBJ2-7; D perhaps matches TRBD1 (5 bases). Germline lookup yields CDR1 LNHNV and CDR2 YYDKDF (reference sequence). The ends were cut back, 0 bases at V and 7 bases at J, with 13 bases in the middle. The CDR3 is made up of 14 amino acids. The CDR3 coding sequence is TGTGCCACCAGCAGAGACCAGGGCCCCTGGGAGCAGTACTTC. It is translated as CATSRDQGPWEQYF.

The genes are TRBV15 and TRBJ1-3; 7 nucleotides align to TRBD1. This CDR3 contains 15 residues. The V segment lost 1 base and the J segment 2 bases; nucleotides outside the gene matches: 2. The germline V gene encodes CDR1 LNHNV and CDR2 YYDKDF (reference sequence). CDR3 sequence (DNA): TGTGCCACCAGCAGAGGCGGGACAGCTGGAAACACCATATATTTT. Translating it yields CATSRGGTAGNTIYF.

The chain links TRBV2 to TRBJ2-5; 12 bases align to TRBD2. This CDR3 spans 14 amino acids. The germline V gene has CDR1 SNHLY and CDR2 FYNNEI. With V trimmed by 8 bases and J by 4 bases, 5 bases remained unmatched. The CDR3 nucleotides are TGTGCCAGCCACACTAGCGGGGGGAGAGAGACCCAGTACTTC. This translates into CASHTSGGRETQYF.

This clone has only a few counts. This chain connects TRBV2 to TRBJ1-2, with D uncertain. Trimming stripped 7 bases from V and 4 bases from J, with 7 bases between. Germline assignment: CDR1 SNHLY and CDR2 FYNNEI. The CDR3 is 11 residues long. The CDR3 nucleotides read TGTGCCAGCAAAGCGGTCTATGGCTACACCTTC. It is translated as CASKAVYGYTF.

V and J are TRBV7-2 and TRBJ2-1; TRBD1 might be the D (6 bases). V was cut by 5 bases and J by 0 bases, with 11 bases left in between. Germline V gives CDR1 SGHTA, CDR2 FQGNSA. This CDR3 contains 15 residues. The CDR3 region has the DNA TGTGCCAGCAGCGATGGACAGTACTCCTACAATGAGCAGTTCTTC. Its protein is CASSDGQYSYNEQFF. Filled out from reference TRBV7-2 and TRBJ2-1, the complete variable domain reads GAGVSQSPSNKVTEKGKDVELRCDPISGHTALYWYRQSLGQGLEFLIYFQGNSAPDKSGLPSDRFSAERTGGSVSTLTIQRTQQEDSAVYLCASSDGQYSYNEQFFGPGTRLTVL.

The rearrangement uses TRBV29-1 and TRBJ2-5, with D possibly being TRBD1 (8 bases). This CDR3 spans 14 amino acids. Trimming removed 0 bases at V and 5 bases at J, with 13 bases between. Germline CDR1 reads SQVTM; CDR2 reads ANQGSEA. The CDR3 sequence: CSVEEGQGGETQYF. The CDR3 DNA reads as TGCAGCGTTGAAGAAGGACAGGGAGGGGAGACCCAGTACTTC.

The chain joins TRBV4-2 to TRBJ2-2, with unresolved D. V was trimmed by 0 bases and J by 1 base, leaving 9 bases between them. CDR1 and CDR2 from the germline V gene are LGHNA and YNFKEQ. The CDR3 consists of 16 residues. The CDR3 coding sequence is TGTGCCAGCAGCCAAGATTCACAGCAGAACACCGGGGAGCTGTTTTTT. It specifies CASSQDSQQNTGELFF.

V gene TRBV10-3 combines with J gene TRBJ2-5, with 7 bases aligning to TRBD2. The CDR3 is 14 residues long. The germline gives CDR1 ENHRY, CDR2 SYGVKD. V lost 5 bases to trimming and J lost 5 bases; unmatched junction nucleotides: 8. The CDR3 reads CAISPQVSGETQYF. Here the CDR3 DNA reads TGTGCCATCAGTCCCCAGGTTAGCGGGGAGACCCAGTACTTC.

This sequence joins TRBV24-1 and TRBJ2-3, with 8 bases matching TRBD2. J lost 2 bases, V lost 2 bases, and 8 bases had no gene match. The CDR3 totals 17 residues. Germline CDR1 is KGHDR and CDR2 is SFDVKD. This CDR3 is CATSDSIAGSLTDTQYF. For the CDR3, the DNA is TGTGCCACCAGTGATTCGATAGCGGGGAGCCTCACAGATACGCAGTATTTT.

In this sample, this clone turned up a few times. The J gene is TRBJ2-7, the V gene TRBV10-3; 8 bases line up with TRBD1. The CDR3 sequence is 15 residues long. Germline V gene data show CDR1 as ENHRY and CDR2 as SYGVKD. J gave up 0 bases and V 2 bases, and 3 bases lay outside the gene matches. CDR3 in amino acids: CAISERTGSSYEQYF. DNA of the CDR3: TGTGCCATCAGTGAGCGGACAGGGAGCTCCTACGAGCAGTACTTC.

The chain is built from TRBV7-8 and TRBJ2-3; 9 bases match TRBD1. The CDR3 totals 15 residues. The ends lost 1 base at V and 4 bases at J; junction bases unmatched: 3. Germline CDR1 reads SGHVS; CDR2 reads FQNEAQ. For the CDR3, the DNA is TGTGCCAGCAGCTTAGATGACAGGGGGGCAGATACGCAGTATTTT. Encoded protein: CASSLDDRGADTQYF.

This chain connects TRBV19 to TRBJ2-1; 8 bases align to TRBD2. V shed 6 bases and J 5 bases; nucleotides not matched to a gene: 9. The V gene's germline CDR1 is LNHDA and CDR2 SQIVND (reference sequence). CDR3 length: 15 amino acids. CDR3 in amino acids: CASRTPGGRNNEQFF. The CDR3 DNA sequence: TGTGCCAGTAGAACGCCGGGGGGGCGGAACAATGAGCAGTTCTTC. Full variable domain (missing parts from reference TRBV19 and TRBJ2-1): DGGITQSPKYLFRKEGQNVTLSCEQNLNHDAMYWYRQDPGQGLRLIYYSQIVNDFQKGDIAEGYSVSREKKESFPLTVTSAQKNPTAFYLCASRTPGGRNNEQFFGPGTRLTVL.

The CDR3: CASSFGTRGHIQYF. The DNA of the CDR3 is TGTGCCAGCAGCTTTGGGACTAGGGGGCACATTCAGTACTTC. V and J are TRBV3-1 (or the pseudogene TRBV3-2) and TRBJ2-4, with D possibly matching TRBD2 (8 bases). Germline V CDR1 and CDR2: LGHDT, YNNKEL (reference sequence). The germline V and J ends were trimmed by 5 bases and 8 bases, with 16 bases remaining between them. The CDR3 extends over 14 amino acids.

V gene TRBV5-5 combines with J gene TRBJ1-1; no clear D. Germline V gives CDR1 SGHKS, CDR2 YYEKEE (reference sequence). With 6 bases removed from V and 1 base from J, the gap between germline ends came to 13 bases. The CDR3 spans 14 residues. DNA of the CDR3: TGTGCCAGCAACTTTCGGTTACGGAACACTGAAGCTTTCTTT. Its protein is CASNFRLRNTEAFF.

Only a few counts were recorded for this clone. V usage is TRBV5-1 and J usage is TRBJ1-2; 8 nucleotides align to TRBD1. Per the germline V gene, CDR1 is SGHRS and CDR2 is YFSETQ. The CDR3 has 15 residues. The V and J ends lost 4 bases and 3 bases, in that order; junction bases with no gene match: 8. CDR3 in amino acids: CASSLTTGEYYGYTF. The CDR3 DNA is TGCGCCAGCAGCCTTACGACAGGGGAATACTATGGCTACACCTTC.

V is TRBV5-6 and J is TRBJ1-5; D ambiguous. CDR1 and CDR2 (germline): SGHDT, YYEEEE. CDR3 length: 14 residues. The V end was cut by 2 bases, the J end by 4 bases, with 10 bases between. CDR3 nucleotide sequence: TGTGCCAGCAGCTTCGGCAGGATTAATCAGCCCCAGCATTTT. Protein sequence: CASSFGRINQPQHF.